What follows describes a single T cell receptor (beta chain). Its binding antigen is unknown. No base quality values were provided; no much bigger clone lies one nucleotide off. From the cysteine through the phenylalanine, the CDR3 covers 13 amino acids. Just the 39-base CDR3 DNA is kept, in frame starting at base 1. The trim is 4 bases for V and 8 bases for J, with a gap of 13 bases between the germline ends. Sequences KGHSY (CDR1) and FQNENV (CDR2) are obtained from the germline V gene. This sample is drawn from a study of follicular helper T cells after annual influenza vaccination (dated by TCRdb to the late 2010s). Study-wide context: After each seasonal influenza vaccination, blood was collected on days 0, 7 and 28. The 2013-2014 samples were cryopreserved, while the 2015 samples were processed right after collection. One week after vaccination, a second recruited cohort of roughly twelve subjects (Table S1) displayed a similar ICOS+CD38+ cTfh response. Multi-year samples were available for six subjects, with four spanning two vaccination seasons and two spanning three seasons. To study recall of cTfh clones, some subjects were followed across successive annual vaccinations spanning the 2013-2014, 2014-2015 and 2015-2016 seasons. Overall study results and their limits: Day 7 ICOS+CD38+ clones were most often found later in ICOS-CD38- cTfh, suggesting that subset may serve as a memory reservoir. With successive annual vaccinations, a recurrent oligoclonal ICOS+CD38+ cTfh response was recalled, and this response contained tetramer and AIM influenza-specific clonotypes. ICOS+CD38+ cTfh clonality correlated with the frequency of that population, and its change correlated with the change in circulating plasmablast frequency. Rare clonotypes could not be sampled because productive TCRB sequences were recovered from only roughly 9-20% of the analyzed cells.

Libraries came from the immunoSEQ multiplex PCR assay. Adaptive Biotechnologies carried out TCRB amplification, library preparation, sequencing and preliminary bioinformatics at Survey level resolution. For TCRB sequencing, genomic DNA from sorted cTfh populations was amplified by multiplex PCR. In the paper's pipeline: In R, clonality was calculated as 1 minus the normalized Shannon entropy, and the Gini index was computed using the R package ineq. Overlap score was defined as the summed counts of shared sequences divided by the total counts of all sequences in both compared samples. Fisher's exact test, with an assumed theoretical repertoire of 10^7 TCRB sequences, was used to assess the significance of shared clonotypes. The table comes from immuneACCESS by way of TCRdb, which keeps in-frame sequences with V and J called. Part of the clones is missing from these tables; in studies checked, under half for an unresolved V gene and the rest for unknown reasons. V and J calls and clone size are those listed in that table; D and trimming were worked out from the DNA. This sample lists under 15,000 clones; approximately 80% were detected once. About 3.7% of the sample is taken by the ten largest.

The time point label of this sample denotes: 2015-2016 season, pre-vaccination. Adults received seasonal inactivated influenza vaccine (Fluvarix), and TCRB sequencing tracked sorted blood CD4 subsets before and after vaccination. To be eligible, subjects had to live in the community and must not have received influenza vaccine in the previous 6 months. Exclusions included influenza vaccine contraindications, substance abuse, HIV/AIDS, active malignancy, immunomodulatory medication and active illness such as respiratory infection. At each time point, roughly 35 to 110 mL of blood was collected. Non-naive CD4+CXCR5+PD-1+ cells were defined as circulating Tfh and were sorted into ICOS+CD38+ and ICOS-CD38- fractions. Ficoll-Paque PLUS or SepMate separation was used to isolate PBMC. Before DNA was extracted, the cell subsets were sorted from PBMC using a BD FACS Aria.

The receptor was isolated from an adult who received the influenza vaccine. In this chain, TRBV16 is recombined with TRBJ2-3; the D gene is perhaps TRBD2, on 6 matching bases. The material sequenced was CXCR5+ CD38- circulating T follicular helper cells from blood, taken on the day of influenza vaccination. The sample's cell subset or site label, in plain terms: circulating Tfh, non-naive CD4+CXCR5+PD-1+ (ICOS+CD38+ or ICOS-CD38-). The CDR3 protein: CASSLGGVGTQYF. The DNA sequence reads TGTGCCAGCAGCCTTGGAGGGGTTGGTACGCAGTATTTT. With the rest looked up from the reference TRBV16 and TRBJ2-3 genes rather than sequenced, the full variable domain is GEEVAQTPKHLVRGEGQKAKLYCAPIKGHSYVFWYQQVLKNEFKFLISFQNENVFDETGMPKERFSAKCLPNSPCSLEIQATKLEDSAVYFCASSLGGVGTQYFGPGTRLTVL.